The 20 T cell receptor beta chains reported below all come from one sample, sequenced in a study of blood T cells in healthy people across ages. PCR was performed a second time for about 6 to 11 cycles using a sample-barcoded 5' primer and a J-beta primer mix. TCRdb ran MiXCR on the 5' RACE reads and lists one entry per CDR3 protein. The repertoire holds around 1,000,000 distinct CDR3 sequences, 25% seen once, with 0.75% in the top ten. These same data were also listed under a study on T cells of mothers and their children.

Sequencing was performed on blood. These receptor sequences come from a girl aged 2 to 10 in good health.

The V gene is TRBV29-1, the J gene TRBJ1-4; D is unclear. Germline-derived CDR1 and CDR2 are SQVTM and ANQGSEA. The V and J ends lost 2 bases and 7 bases respectively, with 14 bases between them. The CDR3 contains 14 residues. The CDR3 sequence is CSVERAGPGEKLFF. CDR3 DNA sequence: TGCAGCGTTGAACGGGCTGGACCGGGTGAAAAACTGTTTTTT.

This clonotype was recorded a few times. This rearrangement joins TRBV29-1 to TRBJ2-4; 7 nucleotides line up with TRBD2. Germline lookup yields CDR1 SQVTM and CDR2 ANQGSEA. Losses at the gene ends were 6 bases for V and 8 bases for J; bases not matched to a gene: 7. CDR3 length equals 12 residues. DNA for the CDR3: TGCAGCGTGGGGAGTGGGGGGGACATTCAGTACTTC. Its translation: CSVGSGGDIQYF.

This clonotype was detected a few times. The genes are TRBV5-6 and TRBJ2-1; 7 bases line up with TRBD2. Trimming at V came to 6 bases and at J to 7 bases, leaving 7 bases not matched to a gene. CDR3 size: 13 residues. The germline V gene has CDR1 SGHDT and CDR2 YYEEEE. The CDR3 DNA reads TGTGCCAGCATCCTGGGGGGGTGGAATGAGCAGTTCTTC. As protein: CASILGGWNEQFF.

The chain uses TRBV6-5 and TRBJ2-1; D gene ambiguous. The end of the DNA fits TRBJ2-7 better, so the J call may be wrong. Per the germline V gene, CDR1 is MNHEY and CDR2 is SVGAGI. The CDR3 contains 13 residues. CDR3 DNA sequence: TGTGCCAGCAGCCAAGCGAGGTTCTACGAGCAGTACTTC. Its protein is CASSQARFYEQYF.

The J gene is TRBJ1-1, the V gene TRBV29-1, with D maybe TRBD1 (5 bases). The V end was cut by 8 bases, the J end by 6 bases, with 22 bases between. Looked up from germline, CDR1 is SQVTM and CDR2 is ANQGSEA. This CDR3 is built from 14 residues. CDR3 sequence (DNA): TGCAGCTCAACCCCCGGGGCCCTCGGGGCTGAAGCTTTCTTT. Its translation: CSSTPGALGAEAFF.

This clonotype was counted between two and nine times. The V and J genes are TRBV7-9 and TRBJ1-6, with D tentatively TRBD1 (5 bases). The CDR3 totals 15 residues. Germline V lookup: CDR1 SEHNR, CDR2 FQNEAQ (reference sequence). The V end lost 5 bases, the J end lost 11 bases, and 19 bases lay between the germline ends. CDR3 amino acids: CASSPLLGGATPLHF. The CDR3 nucleotides are TGTGCCAGCAGCCCTCTCCTGGGGGGTGCGACACCCCTCCACTTT.

This clonotype was counted a few times. The chain recombines TRBV12-3 or TRBV12-4 with TRBJ1-2, with D possibly TRBD1 on 6 matching bases. Between the trimmed V and J ends, which lost 3 bases and 5 bases, there was a span of 13 bases. The length of the CDR3 is 14 residues. CDR3 nucleotide sequence: TGTGCCAGCAGTTTGAGCGGGGGGCGATATGGCTACACCTTC. Residues: CASSLSGGRYGYTF.

The chain combines TRBV29-1 with TRBJ1-1, with 7 bases that match TRBD1. V gave up 0 bases and J gave up 1 base; unmatched junction bases: 8. Germline V gene sequence: CDR1 SQVTM, CDR2 ANQGSEA. The CDR3 length is 16 residues. The CDR3 protein is CSVEDRGQAGNTEAFF. In DNA form, the CDR3 reads TGCAGCGTTGAAGATAGAGGACAGGCCGGGAACACTGAAGCTTTCTTT. Combining the CDR3 with reference TRBV29-1 and TRBJ1-1 gives the whole variable domain SAVISQKPSRDICQRGTSLTIQCQVDSQVTMMFWYRQQPGQSLTLIATANQGSEATYESGFVIDKFPISRPNLTFSTLTVSNMSPEDSSIYLCSVEDRGQAGNTEAFFGQGTRLTVV.

CDR3 in amino acids: CASSINRVGTEAFF. CDR3 in DNA: TGTGCCAGTAGCATCAACAGGGTAGGCACTGAAGCTTTCTTT. The rearrangement joins TRBV19 to TRBJ1-1; D is perhaps TRBD1 (6 bases). Trimming shortened V by 6 bases and J by 4 bases, and 15 bases separated the two germline ends. The CDR3 sequence is 14 residues long. Germline CDR1 and CDR2: LNHDA and SQIVND (reference sequence).

The rearrangement links TRBV7-2 to TRBJ1-1; 8 bases agree with TRBD1. The length of the CDR3 is 15 residues. V lost 3 bases and J lost 4; bases outside the gene matches: 7. Germline assignment: CDR1 SGHTA and CDR2 FQGNSA. CDR3: CASSLTLTGGTEAFF. The CDR3 DNA reads as TGTGCCAGCAGCTTGACTCTTACAGGGGGCACTGAAGCTTTCTTT.

This clonotype was counted only a few times. DNA for the CDR3: TGCGCCAGCAGCTTAGGAGTTTCTGATCCGGACGAGCAGTACTTC. Translating gives CASSLGVSDPDEQYF. The chain is built from TRBV5-1 and TRBJ2-5; D gene uncertain. The J call may be incorrect, as the DNA end agrees better with TRBJ2-7. The CDR3 spans 15 residues. In germline, CDR1 is SGHRS, CDR2 YFSETQ.

This clonotype was seen once. J is TRBJ1-1 and V is TRBV10-3; D is possibly TRBD1 (6 bases). Trimming cost V 7 bases and J 1 base, with 13 bases left between them. Germline lookup yields CDR1 ENHRY and CDR2 SYGVKD. This CDR3 region has 14 residues. CDR3 bases: TGTGCCATCATAGGGGGAAGTGGGAACACTGAAGCTTTCTTT. Translated: CAIIGGSGNTEAFF.

This clonotype was recorded a few times. The rearrangement uses TRBV6-5 and TRBJ2-1; TRBD2 aligns across 9 bases. Germline trimming cut 4 bases from V and 3 bases from J; bases unmatched to any gene: 7. This CDR3 comprises 16 residues. Germline V gene sequence: CDR1 MNHEY, CDR2 SVGAGI. CDR3 DNA: TGTGCCAGCAGTTCAATTCTAGCGGGACGCTACAATGAGCAGTTCTTC. It specifies CASSSILAGRYNEQFF.

The chain is built from TRBV28 and TRBJ2-3, with D uncertain. Germline CDR1 MDHEN, CDR2 SYDVKM. V lost 3 bases and J lost 4, with 11 bases in between. The CDR3 has 14 amino acids. This CDR3 reads CASSFYPRPDTQYF. DNA for the CDR3: TGTGCCAGCAGTTTCTATCCCAGGCCAGATACGCAGTATTTT.

This clonotype turned up a few times. The rearrangement uses TRBV9 and TRBJ2-1; 7 positions match TRBD1. Losses at the gene ends were 1 base for V and 2 bases for J; bases not matched to a gene: 3. This CDR3 comprises 15 residues. CDR1 SGDLS and CDR2 YYNGEE come from the germline V gene. Here the CDR3 DNA reads TGTGCCAGCAGCGTAACAGGGGATGCCTACAATGAGCAGTTCTTC. This translates into CASSVTGDAYNEQFF.

V is TRBV12-3 or TRBV12-4 and J is TRBJ1-2; D not certain. The CDR3 sequence is 15 residues long. The ends were cut back, 1 base at V and 3 bases at J, with 12 bases in the middle. CDR3 in DNA: TGTGCCAGCAGTTTAGTGACCGGATGGGACTATGGCTACACCTTC. Its protein is CASSLVTGWDYGYTF.

This clonotype was seen more than once but under ten times. The chain carries TRBV28 and TRBJ2-1, with 8 positions matching TRBD2. V lost 2 bases to trimming and J lost 4 bases; unmatched junction nucleotides: 1. Germline lookup yields CDR1 MDHEN and CDR2 SYDVKM. This CDR3 contains 14 residues. The CDR3 sequence is CASSLERGYNEQFF. The CDR3 DNA is TGTGCCAGCAGTTTAGAGCGGGGGTACAATGAGCAGTTCTTC.

This clonotype occurred a few times. The V call is TRBV14, the J call TRBJ1-2; D possibly corresponds to TRBD1 (5 bases). V shed 4 bases and J shed 2 bases, with 14 bases lying between them. CDR3 length: 15 amino acids. Germline V CDR1 and CDR2: SGHDN, FVKESK. The CDR3 sequence is CASSPLRGWNYGYTF. CDR3 sequence (DNA): TGTGCCAGCAGCCCCCTAAGGGGCTGGAACTATGGCTACACCTTC.

The gene calls are TRBV11-2 and TRBJ1-2, with TRBD1 as a possible D gene (5 bases). Trimming pared 5 bases from V and 4 bases from J, leaving 14 bases between. The V gene's germline CDR1 is SGHAT and CDR2 FQNNGV. This CDR3 spans 14 amino acids. The CDR3 here is CASSTSQEFYGYTF. In nucleotides, the CDR3 is TGTGCCAGCAGCACCTCACAGGAGTTCTATGGCTACACCTTC.

J is TRBJ2-3 and V is TRBV29-1; a weak D match, TRBD2 (5 bases). CDR1 is SQVTM and CDR2 is ANQGSEA in the germline V gene. This CDR3 is 13 amino acids long. V lost 4 bases to trimming and J lost 4 bases, with 12 bases between them. CDR3 loop: CSVGGVESDTQYF. The CDR3 bases are TGCAGCGTTGGGGGAGTTGAGTCAGATACGCAGTATTTT.